This paragraph covers one TCR beta chain sequence. Its specificity is not known. Different DNA sequences within this sample yield the same CDR3. The PCR used 60 Vbeta and 13 Jbeta primers. Profiling relied on immunoSEQ multiplex PCR, and the TCRdb table lists in-frame clones only, not all of them. The data show about 210,000 clones, approximately 82% seen once. This sample is part of a study of cytomegalovirus exposure and HLA in healthy donors. General study findings and limits: In an earlier analysis, most TCR beta V segments were productive about 90% or about 30% of the time.

This CDR3 region has 13 residues. The V end was cut by 5 bases, the J end by 4 bases, with 8 bases between. Germline CDR1 SNHLY, CDR2 FYNNEI. The rearrangement links TRBV2 to TRBJ2-2; the D gene is possibly TRBD1 (5 bases). This TCR derives from a woman in her 50s in good health and CMV-seropositive. The sample taken for sequencing was PBMCs. The CDR3 nucleotides are TGTGCCAGCAGTCGAGACAGCACCGGGGAGCTGTTTTTT. Protein sequence: CASSRDSTGELFF. The whole variable domain, remainder taken from reference TRBV2 and TRBJ2-2, is EPEVTQTPSHQVTQMGQEVILRCVPISNHLYFYWYRQILGQKVEFLVSFYNNEISEKSEIFDDQFSVERPDGSNFTLKIRSTKLEDSAMYFCASSRDSTGELFFGEGSRLTVL.